This is a list of T cell receptor beta chains from one sample in a study of cytomegalovirus exposure and HLA in healthy donors. Clones were read by immunoSEQ multiplex PCR, and TCRdb kept only the in-frame ones, dropping some. The table lists some 110,000 clones, roughly 76% of them singletons. The sequenced sample was PBMCs. Receptors were obtained from a woman between 50 and 59 years old in good health and CMV-seropositive. The CDR3 runs from the conserved cysteine through the conserved F or W. Fields, in order: D gene, V gene, J gene, clone size, CDR3 DNA, CDR3 protein. A D gene is named only where the DNA matches it firmly. A row's size may be missing; if present it is once, few, many or a size class.

D gene: TRBD1; V gene: TRBV7-9; J gene: TRBJ2-3; clone size: -; CDR3 DNA: TGTGCCAGCAGCCGCCCCGGGACAGGGTGGGAATCGCAGTATTTT; CDR3 protein: CASSRPGTGWESQYF
D gene: -; V gene: TRBV30; J gene: TRBJ1-1; clone size: -; CDR3 DNA: TGTGCCTGGAGTGTTGTAACTGAAGCTTTCTTT; CDR3 protein: CAWSVVTEAFF
D gene: -; V gene: TRBV9; J gene: TRBJ2-2; clone size: few; CDR3 DNA: TGTGCCAGCAGCGTAGCCCTAGCGAACACCGGGGAGCTGTTTTTT; CDR3 protein: CASSVALANTGELFF
D gene: -; V gene: TRBV18; J gene: TRBJ1-1; clone size: -; CDR3 DNA: TGTGCCAGCTCACCTTTGGACGAGGGCACTGAAGCTTTCTTT; CDR3 protein: CASSPLDEGTEAFF
D gene: TRBD1; V gene: TRBV7-3; J gene: TRBJ2-1; clone size: -; CDR3 DNA: TGTGCCAGCAGCTTGGTAGGGACAGGCTCCTACAATGAGCAGTTCTTC; CDR3 protein: CASSLVGTGSYNEQFF
D gene: -; V gene: TRBV7-8; J gene: TRBJ1-5; clone size: once; CDR3 DNA: TGTGCCAGCAGCTTAGTCCCTGGGGGGGGACAGCCCCAGCATTTT; CDR3 protein: CASSLVPGGGQPQHF
D gene: TRBD1; V gene: TRBV19; J gene: TRBJ2-3; clone size: -; CDR3 DNA: TGTGCCAGTAGGAAACAGGGGGCGCGCACAGATACGCAGTATTTT; CDR3 protein: CASRKQGARTDTQYF
D gene: TRBD1; V gene: TRBV6-6; J gene: TRBJ2-7; clone size: once; CDR3 DNA: TGTGCCAGCAGTCTTGCTATGGGACAGGGGAAGCAGTACTTC; CDR3 protein: CASSLAMGQGKQYF
D gene: -; V gene: TRBV11-2; J gene: TRBJ1-1; clone size: -; CDR3 DNA: TGTGCCAGCAGCTTAGGCACTTTTGGCGGGGCTTTCTTT; CDR3 protein: CASSLGTFGGAFF
D gene: TRBD1; V gene: TRBV7-9; J gene: TRBJ2-7; clone size: -; CDR3 DNA: TGTGCCAGCTCGGGACAGGGCTTCTCCTACGAGCAGTACTTC; CDR3 protein: CASSGQGFSYEQYF
D gene: -; V gene: TRBV7-9; J gene: TRBJ2-1; clone size: -; CDR3 DNA: TGTTCCAGCAGCTTAGTCACAACAAAAAAATACAATGAGCAGTTCTTC; CDR3 protein: CSSSLVTTKKYNEQFF
D gene: -; V gene: TRBV6-5; J gene: TRBJ1-2; clone size: -; CDR3 DNA: TGTGCCAGCAGTTACGAGTCAAACTATGGCTACACCTTC; CDR3 protein: CASSYESNYGYTF
D gene: -; V gene: TRBV11-2; J gene: TRBJ2-1; clone size: -; CDR3 DNA: TGTGCCAGCAGCTCCTCCGGGACAATTCAGTTCTTC; CDR3 protein: CASSSSGTIQFF
D gene: TRBD1; V gene: TRBV4-1; J gene: TRBJ2-7; clone size: -; CDR3 DNA: TGCGCCAGCAGCCAAGATAAACCCCATGGGACAGTAGCCTACGAGCAGTACTTC; CDR3 protein: CASSQDKPHGTVAYEQYF
D gene: -; V gene: TRBV29-1; J gene: TRBJ1-2; clone size: -; CDR3 DNA: TGCAGCGTTGAAAACAGGGCCCTTGGCTACACCTTC; CDR3 protein: CSVENRALGYTF
D gene: -; V gene: TRBV18; J gene: TRBJ1-1; clone size: -; CDR3 DNA: TGTGCCAGCTCCCCCTCGGAGGTTAACACTGAAGCTTTCTTT; CDR3 protein: CASSPSEVNTEAFF
D gene: TRBD1; V gene: TRBV7-8; J gene: TRBJ2-7; clone size: few; CDR3 DNA: TGCGCCAGCAGCCCCCGGGGACAGGTCTACGAGCAGTACTTC; CDR3 protein: CASSPRGQVYEQYF
D gene: TRBD2; V gene: TRBV5-4; J gene: TRBJ2-1; clone size: -; CDR3 DNA: TGTGCCAGCAGCTTTCAGCGGGGGGGTACCTACAATGAGCAGTTCTTC; CDR3 protein: CASSFQRGGTYNEQFF
D gene: TRBD1; V gene: TRBV5-1; J gene: TRBJ2-7; clone size: few; CDR3 DNA: TGCGCCAGCACCTTGGGGCTTGTTCAGGGGGCCTACGAGCAGTACTTC; CDR3 protein: CASTLGLVQGAYEQYF
D gene: TRBD1; V gene: TRBV5-6; J gene: TRBJ1-2; clone size: -; CDR3 DNA: TGTGCCAGCAGCTCGGGGACAGGGGGCCCCTATGGCTACACCTTC; CDR3 protein: CASSSGTGGPYGYTF
D gene: -; V gene: TRBV10-2; J gene: TRBJ1-2; clone size: -; CDR3 DNA: TGCGCCAGCCGGGAGTCACAGACAATCTATGGCTACACCTTC; CDR3 protein: CASRESQTIYGYTF
D gene: TRBD1; V gene: TRBV6-5; J gene: TRBJ2-7; clone size: few; CDR3 DNA: TGTGCCAGCAGTTCGGGGACAGGAACCTACGAGCAGTACTTC; CDR3 protein: CASSSGTGTYEQYF
D gene: -; V gene: TRBV7-2; J gene: TRBJ2-6; clone size: -; CDR3 DNA: TGTGCCAGCAGCGCCGAACAGGGGGCCAACGTCCTGACTTTC; CDR3 protein: CASSAEQGANVLTF
D gene: TRBD1; V gene: TRBV7-3; J gene: TRBJ2-1; clone size: -; CDR3 DNA: TGTGCCAGCAGCTTCGACAGGGGTGAGGATGAGCAGTTCTTC; CDR3 protein: CASSFDRGEDEQFF
D gene: TRBD2; V gene: TRBV5-6; J gene: TRBJ2-5; clone size: -; CDR3 DNA: TGTGCCAGCAGCTTTCTAGCGGGGGGTGGGGTCTTGGAAGAGACCCAGTACTTC; CDR3 protein: CASSFLAGGGVLEETQYF
D gene: TRBD1; V gene: TRBV30; J gene: TRBJ1-2; clone size: -; CDR3 DNA: TGTGCCTGGAGTCTTCGGACAGGGAGGCTTTCTTTTGGCTACACCTTC; CDR3 protein: CAWSLRTGRLSFGYTF
D gene: -; V gene: TRBV7-9; J gene: TRBJ2-3; clone size: -; CDR3 DNA: TGTTCCAGCAGCTACCGGAGGGACTCCTTCACAGATACGCAGTATTTT; CDR3 protein: CSSSYRRDSFTDTQYF
D gene: -; V gene: TRBV6-5; J gene: TRBJ1-2; clone size: -; CDR3 DNA: TGTGCCAGCAGTTACGGCGGACAGAACTATGGCTACACCTTC; CDR3 protein: CASSYGGQNYGYTF
D gene: TRBD2; V gene: TRBV7-3; J gene: TRBJ2-2; clone size: -; CDR3 DNA: TGTGCCAGCAGCTTAAATCACGGGGGGAATGGCGGGGAGCTGTTTTTT; CDR3 protein: CASSLNHGGNGGELFF
D gene: -; V gene: TRBV28; J gene: TRBJ1-2; clone size: -; CDR3 DNA: TGTGCCAGCAGTTTCGTACAGGGCTATGGCTACACCTTC; CDR3 protein: CASSFVQGYGYTF
D gene: -; V gene: TRBV13; J gene: TRBJ1-4; clone size: -; CDR3 DNA: TGTGCCAGCAGCTTACGTCGGACAGTTAATGAAAAACTGTTTTTT; CDR3 protein: CASSLRRTVNEKLFF
D gene: TRBD2; V gene: TRBV7-2; J gene: TRBJ2-1; clone size: -; CDR3 DNA: TGTGCCAGCACTCCCCACTCAGGGACTAGCGTCGCCGATGAGCAGTTCTTC; CDR3 protein: CASTPHSGTSVADEQFF
D gene: -; V gene: TRBV5-1; J gene: TRBJ2-7; clone size: -; CDR3 DNA: TGCGCCAGCAGCTCCTTAAACTACGAGCAGTACTTC; CDR3 protein: CASSSLNYEQYF
D gene: TRBD1; V gene: TRBV5-5; J gene: TRBJ1-1; clone size: -; CDR3 DNA: TGTGCCAGCAGCTTGTTGGGTGGGGGACAGACTCCCACTGAAGCTTTCTTT; CDR3 protein: CASSLLGGGQTPTEAFF
D gene: TRBD2; V gene: TRBV7-2; J gene: TRBJ2-2; clone size: -; CDR3 DNA: TGTGCCAGCAGCTTAGACGGGGGGGCCGTTGGCGGGGAGCTGTTTTTT; CDR3 protein: CASSLDGGAVGGELFF
D gene: -; V gene: TRBV28; J gene: TRBJ2-5; clone size: -; CDR3 DNA: TGTGCCAGCAGTCCCAGGGCAGCGTGGGAGACCCAGTACTTC; CDR3 protein: CASSPRAAWETQYF
D gene: -; V gene: TRBV30; J gene: TRBJ1-2; clone size: -; CDR3 DNA: TGTGCCTGGAGTGGGGTCGCCGGGTATGGCTACACCTTC; CDR3 protein: CAWSGVAGYGYTF
D gene: -; V gene: TRBV4-2; J gene: TRBJ1-5; clone size: once; CDR3 DNA: TGTGCCAGCAGCCAAGATCTACGAGGGATTATGAGCAATCAGCCCCAGCATTTT; CDR3 protein: CASSQDLRGIMSNQPQHF
D gene: -; V gene: TRBV18; J gene: TRBJ1-5; clone size: -; CDR3 DNA: TGTGCCAGCTCACCAGCCGGGGGCAATCAGCCCCAGCATTTT; CDR3 protein: CASSPAGGNQPQHF
D gene: TRBD1; V gene: TRBV27; J gene: TRBJ2-7; clone size: -; CDR3 DNA: TGTGCCAGCAGTTTGACAGGGCGCTACGAGCAGTACTTC; CDR3 protein: CASSLTGRYEQYF